The rows below give T cell receptor beta chains drawn from one sample of a study of blood T cell repertoires in COVID-19. TCRdb keeps only in-frame clones here, not all; method: immunoSEQ multiplex PCR. The profile shows about 200,000 clones, more than 70% of them singletons. The sample consisted of peripheral blood. Source of these receptors: a young man with active or convalescent COVID-19. CDR3s include the opening cysteine and the closing phenylalanine or tryptophan. The D gene is left open where the match is weak. Clone size is not always given. Where it is, it says once, few, many or a class for expanded clones.

d_gene: TRBD2; j_gene: TRBJ2-2; v_gene: TRBV4-2; abundance: .; CDR3nt: TGTGCCAGCAGCCCTTTCGGACTAGCGGGAGGGGTCGGGGAGCTGTTTTTT; CDR3aa: CASSPFGLAGGVGELFF
d_gene: .; j_gene: TRBJ1-1; v_gene: TRBV18; abundance: .; CDR3nt: TGTGCCAGCTCACCTAGCACAAAGGAAGCTTTCTTT; CDR3aa: CASSPSTKEAFF
d_gene: TRBD2; j_gene: TRBJ2-3; v_gene: TRBV5-1; abundance: .; CDR3nt: TGCGCCAGCAGCTTGGGCGGACTAGCCGCAGATACGCAGTATTTT; CDR3aa: CASSLGGLAADTQYF
d_gene: TRBD1; j_gene: TRBJ2-2; v_gene: TRBV24-1; abundance: once; CDR3nt: TGTGCCACCAGTGATGGGACAGGGGGTTTTTATACCGGGGAGCTGTTTTTT; CDR3aa: CATSDGTGGFYTGELFF
d_gene: .; j_gene: TRBJ1-3; v_gene: TRBV7-8; abundance: .; CDR3nt: TGTGCCAGCAGCTTAGATAGTGGAAACACCATATATTTT; CDR3aa: CASSLDSGNTIYF
d_gene: .; j_gene: TRBJ2-3; v_gene: TRBV5-1; abundance: .; CDR3nt: TGCGCCAGCAGCACGGCAGGGTTGGATACGCAGTATTTT; CDR3aa: CASSTAGLDTQYF
d_gene: TRBD1; j_gene: TRBJ1-1; v_gene: TRBV19; abundance: few; CDR3nt: TGTGCCAGTAGTCCTGGTTCAGGGGGCAGAAAAGCTTTCTTT; CDR3aa: CASSPGSGGRKAFF
d_gene: .; j_gene: TRBJ1-4; v_gene: TRBV19; abundance: .; CDR3nt: TGTGCCAGTAGTATAGCCGCAACTAATGAAAAACTGTTTTTT; CDR3aa: CASSIAATNEKLFF
d_gene: .; j_gene: TRBJ2-7; v_gene: TRBV4-3; abundance: .; CDR3nt: TGCGCCAGCAGCCAAACTCAGGACTTCTCCTACGAGCAGTACTTC; CDR3aa: CASSQTQDFSYEQYF
d_gene: .; j_gene: TRBJ1-1; v_gene: TRBV9; abundance: few; CDR3nt: TGTGCCAGCAGCGCAACAGTGAACACTGAAGCTTTCTTT; CDR3aa: CASSATVNTEAFF
d_gene: TRBD2; j_gene: TRBJ2-1; v_gene: TRBV2; abundance: .; CDR3nt: TGTGCCAGCAGCTGGACGGGACTAGTCTATGAGCAGTTCTTC; CDR3aa: CASSWTGLVYEQFF
d_gene: .; j_gene: TRBJ1-3; v_gene: TRBV19; abundance: .; CDR3nt: TGTGCCAGTAGTATAATGGCAGCTGGAAACACCATATATTTT; CDR3aa: CASSIMAAGNTIYF
d_gene: .; j_gene: TRBJ2-5; v_gene: TRBV5-5; abundance: .; CDR3nt: TGTGCCAGCAGCTTGGGGGGGCTTGAGACCCAGTACTTC; CDR3aa: CASSLGGLETQYF
d_gene: TRBD1; j_gene: TRBJ1-2; v_gene: TRBV5-1; abundance: few; CDR3nt: TGCGCCAGCAGCCCCAAAGATCGGACAGGAGACTATGGCTACACCTTC; CDR3aa: CASSPKDRTGDYGYTF
d_gene: TRBD1; j_gene: TRBJ1-3; v_gene: TRBV29-1; abundance: few; CDR3nt: TGCAGCGTTGAAGTACGACAGGGAGACTCTGGAAACACCATATATTTT; CDR3aa: CSVEVRQGDSGNTIYF
d_gene: .; j_gene: TRBJ1-2; v_gene: TRBV2; abundance: few; CDR3nt: TGTGCCAGCAGTTCACAGTACCGCTATGGCTACACCTTC; CDR3aa: CASSSQYRYGYTF
d_gene: .; j_gene: TRBJ2-1; v_gene: TRBV6-5; abundance: once; CDR3nt: TGTGCCAGCCGGGTCGGGAGTAGGAATGAGCAGTTCTTC; CDR3aa: CASRVGSRNEQFF
d_gene: .; j_gene: TRBJ2-7; v_gene: TRBV11-3; abundance: .; CDR3nt: TGTGCCAGCAGCGAAAGCGGTAGGGACGAGCAGTACTTC; CDR3aa: CASSESGRDEQYF
d_gene: .; j_gene: TRBJ1-2; v_gene: TRBV15; abundance: .; CDR3nt: TGTGCCACCAGCCCGTGGGTCAGGGAAAGAGGATATGGCTACACCTTC; CDR3aa: CATSPWVRERGYGYTF
d_gene: .; j_gene: TRBJ1-2; v_gene: TRBV11-1; abundance: .; CDR3nt: TGTGCCAGCAGCCCCAGCCCACAGAATGGCTACACCTTC; CDR3aa: CASSPSPQNGYTF
d_gene: TRBD1; j_gene: TRBJ1-2; v_gene: TRBV24-1; abundance: .; CDR3nt: TGTGCCACCAGTGATCCCCGGACAGGGGTTGGCTACACCTTC; CDR3aa: CATSDPRTGVGYTF
d_gene: .; j_gene: TRBJ1-5; v_gene: TRBV28; abundance: .; CDR3nt: TGTGCCAGCAGTGGGGGGGGTCAGCCCCAGCATTTT; CDR3aa: CASSGGGQPQHF
d_gene: TRBD2; j_gene: TRBJ2-5; v_gene: TRBV7-7; abundance: .; CDR3nt: TGTGCTAGCAGCACCGCGCTAGCGGTTCACGAGACCCAGTACTTC; CDR3aa: CASSTALAVHETQYF
d_gene: .; j_gene: TRBJ2-7; v_gene: TRBV21-1; abundance: .; CDR3nt: TGTGCCAGCAGGGGGACAGGGCTAACCTACGAGCAGTACTTC; CDR3aa: CASRGTGLTYEQYF
d_gene: .; j_gene: TRBJ1-1; v_gene: TRBV11-2; abundance: .; CDR3nt: TGTGCCAGCAGCTCACAGACTGAGGGTACTGAAGCTTTCTTT; CDR3aa: CASSSQTEGTEAFF
d_gene: .; j_gene: TRBJ2-7; v_gene: TRBV6-1; abundance: .; CDR3nt: TGTGCCAGCAGTGAGGGTCGGGGACACAACGAGCAGTACTTC; CDR3aa: CASSEGRGHNEQYF
d_gene: .; j_gene: TRBJ2-7; v_gene: TRBV19; abundance: few; CDR3nt: TGTGCCAGTAGTCCTCCGGGACTCCCTCGCGAGCAGTACTTC; CDR3aa: CASSPPGLPREQYF
d_gene: .; j_gene: TRBJ2-7; v_gene: TRBV11-2; abundance: .; CDR3nt: TGTGCCAGCAGCCGAACCCACAGCGAGCAGTACTTC; CDR3aa: CASSRTHSEQYF
d_gene: TRBD2; j_gene: TRBJ2-7; v_gene: TRBV11-2; abundance: .; CDR3nt: TGTGCCAGCAGCTCGTTAGCGGGAGGCGAAGCCTACGAGCAGTACTTC; CDR3aa: CASSSLAGGEAYEQYF
d_gene: TRBD1; j_gene: TRBJ2-2; v_gene: TRBV30; abundance: .; CDR3nt: TGTGCCTGGAGTCGACAGGGTATCACCGGGGAGCTGTTTTTT; CDR3aa: CAWSRQGITGELFF
d_gene: TRBD1; j_gene: TRBJ1-1; v_gene: TRBV30; abundance: few; CDR3nt: TGTGCCTGGAGTGTAATGGACAGGTGGAACACTGAAGCTTTCTTT; CDR3aa: CAWSVMDRWNTEAFF
d_gene: TRBD2; j_gene: TRBJ2-3; v_gene: TRBV10-3; abundance: .; CDR3nt: TGTGCCATCAGTGATCGTACGGGGACTATCACAGATACGCAGTATTTT; CDR3aa: CAISDRTGTITDTQYF
d_gene: .; j_gene: TRBJ1-5; v_gene: TRBV12-2; abundance: few; CDR3nt: TGTGCAAGTCGCTTAACGGGATTGGGGAATCAGCCCCAGCATTTT; CDR3aa: CASRLTGLGNQPQHF
d_gene: .; j_gene: TRBJ1-6; v_gene: TRBV6-5; abundance: .; CDR3nt: TGTGCCAGCGGAACAGGAAATTCACCCCTCCACTTT; CDR3aa: CASGTGNSPLHF
d_gene: TRBD2; j_gene: TRBJ2-1; v_gene: TRBV10-2; abundance: .; CDR3nt: TGCGCCAGTGACCAACGAAGCGGGATTTCCTACAATGAGCAGTTCTTC; CDR3aa: CASDQRSGISYNEQFF
d_gene: TRBD2; j_gene: TRBJ2-2; v_gene: TRBV6-2/TRBV6-3; abundance: .; CDR3nt: TGTGCCAGCAGTTACTCAGGGGCTAGCGGGGCCCACGGGGAGCTGTTTTTT; CDR3aa: CASSYSGASGAHGELFF
d_gene: .; j_gene: TRBJ2-3; v_gene: TRBV6-2/TRBV6-3; abundance: .; CDR3nt: TGTGCCAGCAGTCTGACAGGACAGACGAGCACAGATACGCAGTATTTT; CDR3aa: CASSLTGQTSTDTQYF
d_gene: .; j_gene: TRBJ2-7; v_gene: TRBV7-8; abundance: .; CDR3nt: TGTGCCAGCCACACCCCCCCAGACGAGCAGTACTTC; CDR3aa: CASHTPPDEQYF
d_gene: TRBD1; j_gene: TRBJ1-5; v_gene: TRBV10-3; abundance: .; CDR3nt: TGTGCCATCAGTGATTTGGGACAGGGAGGTCAGCCCCAGCATTTT; CDR3aa: CAISDLGQGGQPQHF
d_gene: TRBD2; j_gene: TRBJ2-1; v_gene: TRBV6-4; abundance: .; CDR3nt: TGTGCCAGCAGTAAGGGACTAGCGGGAGTCGATGAGCAGTTCTTC; CDR3aa: CASSKGLAGVDEQFF
d_gene: .; j_gene: TRBJ1-4; v_gene: TRBV18; abundance: .; CDR3nt: TGTGCCAGCTCACCTACTGTCAGCGCAACTAATGAAAAACTGTTTTTT; CDR3aa: CASSPTVSATNEKLFF
d_gene: TRBD1; j_gene: TRBJ1-3; v_gene: TRBV19; abundance: .; CDR3nt: TGTGCCAGTTCCCCCGCCGGGACAGGGAGAAACACCATATATTTT; CDR3aa: CASSPAGTGRNTIYF
d_gene: .; j_gene: TRBJ1-2; v_gene: TRBV29-1; abundance: .; CDR3nt: TGCAGCGTTGAAGGGGGCAGTAACTATGGCTACACCTTC; CDR3aa: CSVEGGSNYGYTF
d_gene: .; j_gene: TRBJ1-1; v_gene: TRBV4-3; abundance: .; CDR3nt: TGCGCCAGCAGCCAAGATAGCTCCGTGGCCATGAACACTGAAGCTTTCTTT; CDR3aa: CASSQDSSVAMNTEAFF
d_gene: .; j_gene: TRBJ1-1; v_gene: TRBV7-2; abundance: .; CDR3nt: TGTGCCAGCAGCTTTGATCGGACAGACGAAGCTTTCTTT; CDR3aa: CASSFDRTDEAFF
d_gene: TRBD1; j_gene: TRBJ2-7; v_gene: TRBV29-1; abundance: .; CDR3nt: TGCAGCCCTACAGGGGGCGGGTACGAGCAGTACTTC; CDR3aa: CSPTGGGYEQYF
d_gene: .; j_gene: TRBJ1-2; v_gene: TRBV29-1; abundance: .; CDR3nt: TGCAGCGTAGAGAGACAGGCTAATAACTATGGCTACACCTTC; CDR3aa: CSVERQANNYGYTF
d_gene: TRBD1; j_gene: TRBJ1-3; v_gene: TRBV5-4; abundance: once; CDR3nt: TGTGCCAGCAGCCTGACAGGGGGAGGAAACACCATATATTTT; CDR3aa: CASSLTGGGNTIYF
d_gene: .; j_gene: TRBJ1-5; v_gene: TRBV7-2; abundance: .; CDR3nt: TGTGCCAGCAGCTTGGGCCTCCGGGGTCAGCCCCAGCATTTT; CDR3aa: CASSLGLRGQPQHF
d_gene: .; j_gene: TRBJ2-1; v_gene: TRBV29-1; abundance: once; CDR3nt: TGCAGCGTCACCCCGTCGGCCTACAATGAGCAGTTCTTC; CDR3aa: CSVTPSAYNEQFF
d_gene: .; j_gene: TRBJ2-7; v_gene: TRBV5-1; abundance: .; CDR3nt: TGCGCCAGCAGCAAACCTACAGGGAGCGAGCAGTACTTC; CDR3aa: CASSKPTGSEQYF
d_gene: .; j_gene: TRBJ1-4; v_gene: TRBV19; abundance: .; CDR3nt: TGTGCCAGTAGACGGGGTTCTAATGAAAAACTGTTTTTT; CDR3aa: CASRRGSNEKLFF
d_gene: .; j_gene: TRBJ1-5; v_gene: TRBV6-5; abundance: .; CDR3nt: TGTGCCAGCAGGAAAGGTGACAGCATAAATCAGCCCCAGCATTTT; CDR3aa: CASRKGDSINQPQHF
d_gene: .; j_gene: TRBJ1-1; v_gene: TRBV10-1; abundance: once; CDR3nt: TGCGCCAGCAGTGAGTCGAAAATGGGGGGGAACACTGAAGCTTTCTTT; CDR3aa: CASSESKMGGNTEAFF